These T cell receptor beta chains were read from a single sample in a study of cytomegalovirus exposure and HLA in healthy donors. Here immunoSEQ multiplex PCR was the method, and the copy in TCRdb shows in-frame clones only, minus some. The sample holds some 190,000 clones, more than 65% seen once. The specimen was PBMCs. The receptors come from a woman aged 25 to 45 in good health and CMV-seropositive. CDR3s leave out the opening cysteine and the closing phenylalanine or tryptophan. The D gene is left open where the match is weak. The size field is filled for only some rows; it gives once, few, many or a size class.

TRBD1 | - | TRBV28 | ASTVLTTGNGYT
TRBD1 | once | TRBV18 | ASSLPGTGVYGYT
- | - | TRBV7-6 | ASSLDLSTNDWRGYT
- | - | TRBV5-6 | ASSLWEEYTDTQY
- | - | TRBV28 | ASSILGQSYEQY
- | - | TRBV10-3 | AISGHGGSTDTQY
- | few | TRBV7-2 | ASSMTRNEQY
TRBD1 | once | TRBV6-6 | ASSQGQGAGGYT
TRBD2 | - | TRBV4-1 | ASSQGEGREQY
TRBD2 | few | TRBV5-1 | ASSLERGSGTGELF
- | - | TRBV23-1 | ASSRGHYETQY
TRBD1 | few | TRBV4-3 | ASSQARTGNYGYT
- | - | TRBV6-5 | ASSLTVPGTQH
- | - | TRBV27 | ASSLTREAGELF
TRBD1 | - | TRBV5-1 | ASSTGTAKYEQY
TRBD2 | - | TRBV27 | ASSMTSGGANEQF
- | - | TRBV9 | ASSHRAGSSYEQY
TRBD1 | - | TRBV28 | ASSLDRGANGELF
TRBD2 | - | TRBV9 | ASSAPLAGVPSGANVLT
TRBD2 | once | TRBV30 | AWSTSDVRWTDTQY
TRBD1 | - | TRBV4-2 | ASSRTGGDKNIQY
- | - | TRBV18 | ASSPMPRGGPDTQY
- | - | TRBV28 | ASSLVAGPPTDTQY
TRBD1 | - | TRBV9 | ASSVASTGGNYGYT
- | - | TRBV6-6 | ASSYSPDANYGYT
TRBD1 | - | TRBV7-9 | ASSLVSGTGAYEQY